This T cell receptor (beta chain) appears in the sequencing data of a study of blood T cell repertoires in COVID-19. At the level of the study: The samples span acute and convalescent COVID-19 from the United States, Italy and Spain. The analysed material was cDNA or gDNA that came from T cells, B-cell-depleted T cells, or PBMCs.

Seattle-derived patients entered the study during active infection and were followed longitudinally. Original processing notes: The authors estimated nucleated cell counts from reference gene primer amplification. Repertoires were generated with immunoSEQ multiplex PCR, while TCRdb's copy carries only in-frame clones and drops some. That table furnishes V, J and clone size, whereas the DNA furnished D and trimming. The table lists more than 85,000 clones, over 85% of them singletons. Germline assignment: CDR1 LNHDA and CDR2 SQIVND (reference sequence). V trimming: 5 bases; J trimming: 6 bases; junction bases outside the gene matches: 4. The CDR3 is 14 amino acids.

Sequencing was performed on peripheral blood. The source is a woman in her 50s with COVID-19, enrolled during active disease. The rearrangement uses TRBV19 and TRBJ1-5; TRBD1 matches 10 bases. In DNA, the CDR3 is TGTGCCAGTAGTCGACAGGGGGCGGGTCAGCCCCAGCATTTT. Its protein is CASSRQGAGQPQHF.